The clone carrying this T cell receptor (beta chain) has only one observation. Its cognate antigen is unknown. This CDR3 has 15 residues. Germline V CDR1 and CDR2: LNHDA, SQIVND (reference sequence). V was pared by 3 bases and J by 5 bases, with 6 bases of the junction left unmatched. Sorted-subset replicate PCR reactions were performed with around 210 ng DNA, corresponding to 30,000 or so T cell genomes. The repertoire was sequenced with immunoSEQ multiplex PCR; TCRdb's copy has only in-frame clones and lacks some. The table includes about 1.1 million clones, around three quarters detected once. These data belong to a study of shared clonotypes between healthy human individuals. Study details: Researchers assigned three CD4 naive, three CD4 memory, two CD8 naive and one CD8 memory plate to each donor. Study-level points and caveats: Naive subsets tended to show greater estimated richness than memory subsets.

The chain joins TRBV19 to TRBJ2-2; 7 bases match TRBD2. This receptor was identified in a man younger than 30 in good health. Some clones in this sample may be carry-over from other donors' samples. The sample consisted of memory CD4+ T cells from PBMCs. Regarding subset: CD45RA-negative fraction. As DNA, the CDR3 is TGTGCCAGTAGTATTCTCGGGAGGAGGACCGGGGAGCTGTTTTTT. Translated: CASSILGRRTGELFF.